The 18 T cell receptor beta chains listed next were all sequenced from one sample in a study of blood T cell repertoires in COVID-19 (TCRdb year 2020). Libraries came from the immunoSEQ multiplex PCR assay. TCRdb carries this immuneACCESS record with in-frame sequences only. Its versions omit some clonotypes, under half of them owing to an unresolved V gene in the studies checked, with the rest unexplained. The sample includes 250,000 or so clones, with 70% to 90% observed a single time. Together, the top ten hold 4.1% of the sample. Sequenced input: PBMCs or T cells enriched from blood (not recorded which). These receptors came from a woman in her twenties or thirties with acute COVID-19.

The rearrangement joins TRBV19 to TRBJ2-1, with TRBD2 matching 7 bases. The V gene end was trimmed by 6 bases and the J gene end by 3 bases; junction bases not matched to a gene: 8. Germline assignment: CDR1 LNHDA and CDR2 SQIVND (reference sequence). The CDR3 runs to 15 residues. CDR3 amino acids: CASSPVASGYNEQFF. CDR3 coding DNA: TGTGCCAGTAGCCCCGTGGCTAGCGGCTACAATGAGCAGTTCTTC.

The rearrangement joins TRBV11-2 to TRBJ2-1; the match to TRBD2 covers 7 bases. V was pared by 3 bases and J by 0 bases, with 8 bases of the junction left unmatched. Germline CDR1 and CDR2: SGHAT and FQNNGV. The CDR3 runs to 17 residues. The CDR3 protein is CASSLLTSLSSYNEQFF. The CDR3 coding sequence is TGTGCCAGCAGCTTGTTGACTAGCCTAAGCTCCTACAATGAGCAGTTCTTC.

The CDR3 DNA is TGTGCCAGCAGTTACCAGGGAAATCAGCCCCAGCATTTT. The encoded protein is CASSYQGNQPQHF. The chain couples TRBV27 to TRBJ1-5; TRBD1 might be the D (5 bases). The CDR3 loop spans 13 amino acids. Looked up from germline, CDR1 is MNHEY and CDR2 is SMNVEV (reference sequence). The V gene lost 4 bases and the J gene lost 4 bases, with 8 bases spanning the gap.

V and J are TRBV25-1 and TRBJ2-7, with 12 bases that match TRBD1. There are 16 residues in the CDR3. The germline CDR1 and CDR2 sequences are MGHDK and SYGVNS. The V gene end was trimmed by 3 bases and the J gene end by 5 bases; junction bases not matched to a gene: 8. In DNA, the CDR3 is TGTGCCAGCAGTGATCCCGGGACAGGGGGCGTCGACGAGCAGTACTTC. Its protein is CASSDPGTGGVDEQYF.

The chain recombines TRBV7-9 with TRBJ2-1; 7 positions match TRBD1. Germline-derived CDR1 and CDR2 are SEHNR and FQNEAQ (reference sequence). The CDR3 consists of 14 residues. With 0 bases clipped from V and 5 bases from J, the junction kept 1 base outside the gene matches. The CDR3 loop reads CASSLAGTDNEQFF. The DNA of the CDR3 is TGTGCCAGCAGCTTAGCGGGGACAGACAATGAGCAGTTCTTC. Variable domain in full (rest from reference TRBV7-9 and TRBJ2-1): DTGVSQNPRHKITKRGQNVTFRCDPISEHNRLYWYRQTLGQGPEFLTYFQNEAQLEKSRLLSDRFSAERPKGSFSTLEIQRTEQGDSAMYLCASSLAGTDNEQFFGPGTRLTVL.

This chain joins TRBV18 and TRBJ2-2, with TRBD2 matching 13 bases. The CDR3 runs 16 residues. Germline values: CDR1 KGHSH, CDR2 LQKENI. The V and J ends lost 1 base and 5 bases, in that order; junction bases with no gene match: 1. CDR3 loop: CASSPQLAGGTGELFF. The CDR3 nucleotides read TGTGCCAGCTCACCACAACTAGCGGGAGGGACCGGGGAGCTGTTTTTT.

This clone is a singleton in its sample. The V call is TRBV27, the J call TRBJ2-2, with D unresolved. Germline values: CDR1 MNHEY, CDR2 SMNVEV (reference sequence). This CDR3 comprises 12 residues. V lost 8 bases and J 1 base, leaving 5 bases between the germline ends. Here the CDR3 DNA reads TGTGCCAGCGCCAGGAACACCGGGGAGCTGTTTTTT. The encoded protein is CASARNTGELFF.

The J gene is TRBJ1-1, the V gene TRBV11-2; no clear D gene. Germline V gives CDR1 SGHAT, CDR2 FQNNGV. The V end lost 1 base, the J end lost 9 bases, and 6 bases lay between the germline ends. CDR3 length: 11 residues. CDR3 sequence reads: CASSLVGKAFF. The CDR3 DNA reads as TGTGCCAGCAGCTTAGTCGGGAAAGCTTTCTTT.

The CDR3 region has the DNA TGTGCCAGCAGGAAACTAGCGGGAGACACCGGGGAGCTGTTTTTT. Amino acid sequence: CASRKLAGDTGELFF. The V and J genes are TRBV5-4 and TRBJ2-2; TRBD2 matches 11 bases. This CDR3 contains 15 residues. CDR1 and CDR2 (germline): SGHNT, YYREEE (reference sequence). With 5 bases clipped from V and 3 bases from J, the junction kept 3 bases outside the gene matches.

The V call is TRBV6-5, the J call TRBJ2-7; weak D call: TRBD2 (6 bases). This CDR3 is 15 amino acids long. Trimming took 4 bases from V and 2 from J, leaving 15 bases between them. Germline V gives CDR1 MNHEY, CDR2 SVGAGI. The DNA for the CDR3 is TGTGCCAGCAGTTCTCCGGGGGTTGAGCCCTACGAGCAGTACTTC. Amino acid sequence: CASSSPGVEPYEQYF.

This clone was detected only once. J is TRBJ2-1 and V is TRBV28; TRBD2 agrees at 12 bases. Germline V gene sequence: CDR1 MDHEN, CDR2 SYDVKM. V lost 3 bases, J lost 0 bases, and 6 bases stayed unmatched. The CDR3 is 18 residues long. The CDR3 loop reads CASSLAGTSGSSYNEQFF. In DNA form, the CDR3 reads TGTGCCAGCAGTTTGGCCGGGACTAGCGGGTCCTCCTACAATGAGCAGTTCTTC.

The genes are TRBV10-2 and TRBJ2-7; TRBD1 is a possible D gene (6 bases). The CDR3 runs to 13 residues. Germline CDR1 and CDR2: WSHSY and SAAADI. Trimming removed 2 bases from V and 3 bases from J, with 8 bases in between. The CDR3 coding sequence is TGCGCCAGCAGTGAGGGACAGAGCTACGAGCAGTACTTC. This codes for CASSEGQSYEQYF.

This clone has only a few counts. The rearrangement joins TRBV7-3 to TRBJ2-7, with 7 bases lining up with TRBD1. There are 13 residues in the CDR3. In germline, CDR1 is SGHTA, CDR2 FQGTGA. V gave up 4 bases and J gave up 0 bases; unmatched junction bases: 0. CDR3 region: CASSWDSSYEQYF. The CDR3 bases are TGTGCCAGCAGCTGGGACAGCTCCTACGAGCAGTACTTC. Full variable domain (missing parts from reference TRBV7-3 and TRBJ2-7): GAGVSQTPSNKVTEKGKYVELRCDPISGHTALYWYRQSLGQGPEFLIYFQGTGAADDSGLPNDRFFAVRPEGSVSTLKIQRTERGDSAVYLCASSWDSSYEQYFGPGTRLTVT.

V is TRBV6-2 or TRBV6-3 and J is TRBJ2-7, with 9 bases fitting TRBD1. This CDR3 comprises 18 residues. The germline V gene encodes CDR1 MNHEY and CDR2 SVGEGT. The ends lost 6 bases at V and 5 bases at J; junction bases unmatched: 20. In DNA, the CDR3 is TGTGCCAGCAGCCCAACTCCCCGGACAGGGGCTAAGGGCGACGAGCAGTACTTC. The encoded protein is CASSPTPRTGAKGDEQYF.

The CDR3 region has the DNA TGTGCCAGCAGCTTAAACCAGGGGACGGCCCTCGGCGGGGAGCTGTTTTTT. This sequence encodes CASSLNQGTALGGELFF. V and J are TRBV7-2 and TRBJ2-2; D is possibly TRBD1 (6 bases). Trimming took off 2 bases at V and 7 bases at J, with 20 bases between the two ends. The CDR3 has 17 residues. Germline lookup yields CDR1 SGHTA and CDR2 FQGNSA.

The V call is TRBV6-5, the J call TRBJ1-2, with 8 positions matching TRBD1. With 5 bases clipped from V and 3 bases from J, the junction kept 8 bases outside the gene matches. The CDR3 consists of 15 residues. CDR1 is MNHEY and CDR2 is SVGAGI in the germline V gene. The DNA of the CDR3 is TGTGCCAGCAGTAGAACCGGGACAGGAGACTATGGCTACACCTTC. Its protein is CASSRTGTGDYGYTF.

CDR3 coding DNA: TGTGCCAGTAGTATAGAGGTTAGCGGCGAACTAAACACCGGGGAGCTGTTTTTT. It specifies CASSIEVSGELNTGELFF. This chain connects TRBV19 to TRBJ2-2, with TRBD2 as a possible D gene (6 bases). Germline values: CDR1 LNHDA, CDR2 SQIVND (reference sequence). V dropped 0 bases and J dropped 2 bases, with 16 bases sitting between them. The CDR3 extends over 18 amino acids.

CDR3 nucleotide sequence: TGTGCCAGCAGTTTCCAAGGGACAAGACTTAACTATGGCTACACCTTC. Translating it yields CASSFQGTRLNYGYTF. This chain links TRBV27 with TRBJ1-2; maybe TRBD1 (6 bases). Trimming took off 3 bases at V and 1 base at J, with 15 bases between the two ends. The CDR3 loop spans 16 amino acids. Per germline, CDR1 MNHEY and CDR2 SMNVEV (reference sequence).